The source of this TCR beta chain is a study of OX40 agonist ivuxolimab in advanced cancers. The wider study: Across the patients, intravenous ivuxolimab was delivered every 2 weeks at 0.01 to 10 mg/kg.

There are 12 residues in the CDR3. CDR1 SNHLY and CDR2 FYNNEI come from the germline V gene. V shed 6 bases and J 8 bases; nucleotides not matched to a gene: 5. Study findings and constraints: CD4+ and CD8+ blood T cells expanded clonally by week 6 at 0.1 to 3.0 mg/kg. Not determined was the antigen specificity of the expanded peripheral T cells.

As to this clone: Its antigen is as yet unknown.

Sequenced by immunoSEQ multiplex PCR; TCRdb stores in-frame clones only, minus some. The sample yields roughly 70,000 clones, around four fifths seen once. At baseline, cycle 4 day 1, and cycle 7 day 1, blood was sampled. The TCR originated in an adult with an advanced solid tumor such as melanoma, head and neck, liver or kidney cancer. This chain connects TRBV2 to TRBJ2-3; 7 bases agree with TRBD1. The sequencing here drew on CD4+ or CD8+ T cells sorted from blood, taken in a trial of the OX40 agonist ivuxolimab. Here the CDR3 reads CASSDRDATQYF. In DNA form, the CDR3 reads TGTGCCAGCAGCGACAGGGACGCTACGCAGTATTTT. Full variable domain (rest looked up from reference TRBV2 and TRBJ2-3): EPEVTQTPSHQVTQMGQEVILRCVPISNHLYFYWYRQILGQKVEFLVSFYNNEISEKSEIFDDQFSVERPDGSNFTLKIRSTKLEDSAMYFCASSDRDATQYFGPGTRLTVL.